The rows below give T cell receptor beta chains drawn from one sample of a study of cytomegalovirus exposure and HLA in healthy donors. The table came from immunoSEQ multiplex PCR; TCRdb's copy has only in-frame clones and leaves some out. Here the sample spans under 200,000 clones, just under 90% being singletons. Input material: PBMCs. These TCRs come from a man aged 18-30 years in good health and CMV-seropositive. The CDR3 runs from the conserved cysteine through the conserved F or W. A D gene is named only where the DNA matches it firmly. Expanded clones get a size class; other rows say once, few or many, or leave the size out.

CDR3nt	CDR3aa	v_gene	d_gene	abundance	j_gene
TGTGCCAGCAGTCCCCGGGACTTTCCAGAGACCCAGTACTTC	CASSPRDFPETQYF	TRBV28	.	.	TRBJ2-5
TGTGCCAGCAGTTTATCACTAGCGGGAGGTGAGCAGTACTTC	CASSLSLAGGEQYF	TRBV28	TRBD2	.	TRBJ2-7
TGTGCCAGAAACAGGGTGGAGAGCACCGGGGAGCTGTTTTTT	CARNRVESTGELFF	TRBV6-4	.	.	TRBJ2-2
TGCGCCAGCAGCGTCAGCGGGAACTCCTACAATGAGCAGTTCTTC	CASSVSGNSYNEQFF	TRBV5-1	TRBD2	.	TRBJ2-1
TGTGCCACCAGCAGATTCCCCGACAGGGTCAACTACAATGAGCAGTTCTTC	CATSRFPDRVNYNEQFF	TRBV15	TRBD1	.	TRBJ2-1
TGTGCCAGCATTTGGGGGCAGTACAATGAGCAGTTCTTC	CASIWGQYNEQFF	TRBV6-1	.	.	TRBJ2-1
TGTGCCACGAGATCGGGACAGGGGCCGACTGAAGCTTTCTTT	CATRSGQGPTEAFF	TRBV6-5	TRBD1	.	TRBJ1-1
TGTGCCTGGAGAGGACAATATAGCAATCAGCCCCAGCATTTT	CAWRGQYSNQPQHF	TRBV30	.	.	TRBJ1-5
TGTGCCAGCGGGGACAGGGACAATCAGCCCCAGCATTTT	CASGDRDNQPQHF	TRBV6-1	TRBD1	.	TRBJ1-5
TGTGCCAGCTCACCACCGTTGACGGGACTCGGGAATACGCAGTATTTT	CASSPPLTGLGNTQYF	TRBV18	.	.	TRBJ2-3
TGTGCCAGCAGCTTTGGTGTAGGAGAAGATACGCAGTATTTT	CASSFGVGEDTQYF	TRBV5-4	.	.	TRBJ2-3
TGTGCCTGGAGGGAGGGACTAGCGGGTGCTTACGAGCAGTACTTC	CAWREGLAGAYEQYF	TRBV30	TRBD2	.	TRBJ2-7
TGTGCCAGCAGCTCCGGAGGGTTTACGAATGAGCAGTTCTTC	CASSSGGFTNEQFF	TRBV7-2	.	.	TRBJ2-1
TGCGCCAGCAGTCCCAGTTTAGCGGGAAACTACGAGCAGTACTTC	CASSPSLAGNYEQYF	TRBV5-1	TRBD2	.	TRBJ2-7
TGCGCCAGCAGCTTGGGAGGGCTAGCGGGAGCCGGAGAGACCCAGTACTTC	CASSLGGLAGAGETQYF	TRBV5-1	TRBD2	.	TRBJ2-5
TGTGCCAGCAAAGGACAGGGATTGGGGGAGCAGTACTTC	CASKGQGLGEQYF	TRBV2	TRBD1	.	TRBJ2-7
TGTGCCAGCAGTAAACCTTATCACACATACACCGGGGAGCTGTTTTTT	CASSKPYHTYTGELFF	TRBV28	.	.	TRBJ2-2
TGCGCCAGCAGCCAATCCGCGGGAGGGTCCTACAATGAGCAGTTCTTC	CASSQSAGGSYNEQFF	TRBV4-1	TRBD2	once	TRBJ2-1
TGTGCCAGCAGTTACTCCACAGGGGGCACCGGGGAGCTGTTTTTT	CASSYSTGGTGELFF	TRBV27	TRBD1	.	TRBJ2-2
TGTGCCACCAGCAGAGATCGGGACAGGGGCAATGAGCAGTTCTTC	CATSRDRDRGNEQFF	TRBV15	TRBD1	.	TRBJ2-1
TGTGCCAGCAGTTACGGGCCGGGGTTGACTAATAAGCAGTATTTT	CASSYGPGLTNKQYF	TRBV6-5	.	once	TRBJ2-3
TGTGCCAGCAGCAGTAGCGGGGCGAGCTCCTACGAGCAGTACTTC	CASSSSGASSYEQYF	TRBV28	TRBD2	.	TRBJ2-7
TGTGCCAGCAGTTCCGGACTAGCGGGAGAAACAGATACGCAGTATTTT	CASSSGLAGETDTQYF	TRBV6-5	TRBD2	.	TRBJ2-3
TGCGCCAGCAGACAAGACCCTTGGACAGCTGGAAACACCATATATTTT	CASRQDPWTAGNTIYF	TRBV4-1	.	.	TRBJ1-3
TGCGCCAGCAGCTTGTCTGGGACAGGGGGCGCAGATACGCAGTATTTT	CASSLSGTGGADTQYF	TRBV5-1	TRBD1	.	TRBJ2-3
TGTGCCAGCAGCTTAGGACAGTCGAACACCGGGGAGCTGTTTTTT	CASSLGQSNTGELFF	TRBV13	.	.	TRBJ2-2
TGTGCCAGCAGTGTGGTGTGGGGGAGGCAGTATGGCTACACCTTC	CASSVVWGRQYGYTF	TRBV6-1	.	.	TRBJ1-2
TGCGCCAGCAGCTTGACTAGCGGAGAGTACCAAGAGACCCAGTACTTC	CASSLTSGEYQETQYF	TRBV5-1	TRBD2	.	TRBJ2-5
TGTGCCATCAGTGGAATGAAGAGCGGGACTTACAATGAGCAGTTCTTC	CAISGMKSGTYNEQFF	TRBV10-3	TRBD2	.	TRBJ2-1
TGTGCCAGCAGTTCAACCGGGACAGGGCTGTACGAGCAGTACTTC	CASSSTGTGLYEQYF	TRBV28	TRBD1	.	TRBJ2-7
TGTGCCAGCAGTGTTCAGGGCCCCTACGAGCAGTACTTC	CASSVQGPYEQYF	TRBV2	.	.	TRBJ2-7
TGTGCCAGCAGTGAGGCCACGGGGGGAGGGCTTACCTACGAGCAGTACTTC	CASSEATGGGLTYEQYF	TRBV6-1	TRBD2	.	TRBJ2-7
TGCGCCAGCAAAGGGACACCATATTACGAGCAGTACTTC	CASKGTPYYEQYF	TRBV5-1	.	.	TRBJ2-7
TGTGCTAGTGGTCTAGGGGGAATAAACTATGGCTACACCTTC	CASGLGGINYGYTF	TRBV12-5	.	.	TRBJ1-2
TGTGCCAGCAGCTTAGAAATAACAGATACGCAGTATTTT	CASSLEITDTQYF	TRBV7-6	.	.	TRBJ2-3
TGCGCCAGCAGCTTTGGGCAGATTAACACTGAAGCTTTCTTT	CASSFGQINTEAFF	TRBV5-1	.	.	TRBJ1-1
TGTGCCAGCAGAGCGGGAGGGCGGTACGAGCAGTACTTC	CASRAGGRYEQYF	TRBV6-1	TRBD2	.	TRBJ2-7
TGCGCCAGCAGCCAGGAGGGAGGGCCCATAGATACGCAGTATTTT	CASSQEGGPIDTQYF	TRBV4-1	TRBD2	.	TRBJ2-3
TGTGCCAGCACCACCCCCATGTGGGCAGGGGAGAACACCGGGGAGCTGTTTTTT	CASTTPMWAGENTGELFF	TRBV28	.	.	TRBJ2-2
TGTGCCAGCAGAAAAGAGACACCGAACACTGAAGCTTTCTTT	CASRKETPNTEAFF	TRBV27	.	.	TRBJ1-1
TGCGCCAGCAGCTTCCGGGACATGGCCTACAATGAGCAGTTCTTC	CASSFRDMAYNEQFF	TRBV5-1	.	.	TRBJ2-1
TGTGCCAGCAGCTTCTCTAGCGAGCAGTACTTC	CASSFSSEQYF	TRBV13	.	once	TRBJ2-7
TGTGCCATCAACGACAGGAGTTCCTACAATGAGCAGTTCTTC	CAINDRSSYNEQFF	TRBV10-3	.	.	TRBJ2-1
TGTGCCAGCAGTTGGAGGGCGCCCTACGAGCAGTACTTC	CASSWRAPYEQYF	TRBV27	.	few	TRBJ2-7
TGTGCTAGCAGCTTAGGTGGACTTCAAAGCGAGCTGTTTTTT	CASSLGGLQSELFF	TRBV7-7	.	few	TRBJ2-2
TGTGCCAGCAGTCGGACACCGAACACTGAAGCTTTCTTT	CASSRTPNTEAFF	TRBV2	.	once	TRBJ1-1
TGTGCCAGCAGTGCGGGGACTAGCGGGGGGACAGATACGCAGTATTTT	CASSAGTSGGTDTQYF	TRBV9	TRBD2	once	TRBJ2-3
TGTGCCAGCAGGACTAGCGGGACAGATACGCAGTATTTT	CASRTSGTDTQYF	TRBV7-9	TRBD2	.	TRBJ2-3
TGTGCCAGCAGCTTGGAGCGGGGCAATGAGCAGTTCTTC	CASSLERGNEQFF	TRBV7-9	TRBD2	few	TRBJ2-1
TGTGCCACCAGCAGAGATCTGTCACCCGGGGCCTACGAGCAGTACTTC	CATSRDLSPGAYEQYF	TRBV15	.	.	TRBJ2-7
TGTGCCAGCAGTTACGACGGGTATAGCAATCAGCCCCAGCATTTT	CASSYDGYSNQPQHF	TRBV6-6	.	.	TRBJ1-5
TGTGCCAGCAGCCCTCAGGACAGAAAAAATGAGCAGTTCTTC	CASSPQDRKNEQFF	TRBV5-4	.	once	TRBJ2-1
TGTGCCACCAGCAGAGAAGCGACTAGGACTTCCGATACGCAGTATTTT	CATSREATRTSDTQYF	TRBV15	.	.	TRBJ2-3